This is a list of T cell receptor beta chains from one sample in a study of patients and donors after allogeneic stem cell transplantation. One entry per CDR3 protein, called by TCRdb with MiXCR from the RT-PCR reads. The table records about 960,000 distinct CDR3 sequences, about 20% of them present only once. The sequenced sample was blood, either unsorted or a sorted T cell fraction (not recorded which). The receptors here all came from a human donor who was either an allogeneic HSCT recipient or a stem cell or donor lymphocyte infusion donor (not recorded which). It is not recorded whose cells these are; they may come from a transplant donor. CDR3s include the opening cysteine and the closing phenylalanine or tryptophan. The D gene is left open where the match is weak. Where a row states a size, it is once, few, many or the class of an expanded clone; other rows omit it.

.,TRBJ2-7,many,TRBV9,TGTGCCAGCAGCGTTGGGGACGGGAATTACGAGCAGTACTTC,CASSVGDGNYEQYF
.,TRBJ1-1,few,TRBV6-1,TGTGCCAGCAGACCCCGGCGGGCTTGGAGTGAAGCTTTCTTT,CASRPRRAWSEAFF
TRBD2,TRBJ2-1,few,TRBV7-8,TGTGCCAGCAGGCCCAGACTAGCGGGAGGCAATGAGCAGTTCTTC,CASRPRLAGGNEQFF
TRBD2,TRBJ2-7,.,TRBV20-1,TGCAGTGCTATTAGCGGGACCTACGAGCAGTACTTC,CSAISGTYEQYF
TRBD1,TRBJ1-6,many,TRBV12-3/TRBV12-4,TGTGCCAGCAGTTCCCGGACAGGCAATTCACCCCTCCACTTT,CASSSRTGNSPLHF
.,TRBJ1-2,few,TRBV4-2,TGTGCCAGCAGCCAAGGTCCCGTTAACTATGGCTACACCTTC,CASSQGPVNYGYTF
.,TRBJ2-7,.,TRBV6-1,TGTGCCAGCAACAGGGTCCCGTCTGAAGAGCAGTACTTC,CASNRVPSEEQYF
.,TRBJ2-5,.,TRBV24-1,TGTGCCACCAGTGATCCGAGGAGGGACAGCAGACAAGAGACCCAGTACTTC,CATSDPRRDSRQETQYF
TRBD1,TRBJ1-2,once,TRBV6-1,TGTGCCAGCAGTGAAGCGGACAGGGCGCGGGGCTACACCTTC,CASSEADRARGYTF
TRBD1,TRBJ1-5,few,TRBV7-6,TGTGCCAGCAGCCCTGGGACAGGGAGGAATCAGCCCCAGCATTTT,CASSPGTGRNQPQHF
.,TRBJ2-3,few,TRBV9,TGTGCCAGCAGCGTAGCTGAAGGCTTATACACAGATACGCAGTATTTT,CASSVAEGLYTDTQYF
TRBD1,TRBJ1-1,.,TRBV20-1,TGCAGTGCTATGACCGGGACAGGGCTTGAAGCTTTCTTT,CSAMTGTGLEAFF
.,TRBJ1-2,few,TRBV29-1,TGCAGCCCTCAGGGAAACTATGGCTACACCTTC,CSPQGNYGYTF
.,TRBJ2-5,few,TRBV25-1,TGTGCCAGCAGTGACCCGAAAAGCGCAGAGACCCAGTACTTC,CASSDPKSAETQYF
.,TRBJ2-1,few,TRBV30,TGTGCCTGGAGTCAGGACTCGTCTTATGAGCAGTTCTTC,CAWSQDSSYEQFF
.,TRBJ1-2,.,TRBV20-1,TGCAGTGCTAGACTGAGGACAGACAGCTATGGCTACACCTTC,CSARLRTDSYGYTF
.,TRBJ1-5,.,TRBV11-2,TGTGCCAGCAGCTTAGTGGGGGCCTCCGAGGGCAATCAGCCCCAGCATTTT,CASSLVGASEGNQPQHF
.,TRBJ2-3,many,TRBV29-1,TGCAGCGATATTGGCAGGGTCACAGATACGCAGTATTTT,CSDIGRVTDTQYF
TRBD1,TRBJ1-1,.,TRBV5-1,TGCGCCAGCAGCCCCGCACAGGGGGCGAACACTGAAGCTTTCTTT,CASSPAQGANTEAFF
.,TRBJ1-2,few,TRBV7-9,TGTGCCTCAATCTCCGGGGGGGCCAATTTCCTCTATGGCTACACCTTC,CASISGGANFLYGYTF
.,TRBJ2-6,.,TRBV7-2,TGTGCCAGCTGTCCTTTGAGTGGGGCCAACGTCCTGACTTTC,CASCPLSGANVLTF
.,TRBJ1-2,many,TRBV12-3/TRBV12-4,TGTGCCAGCAGCCCCCAAGGCTATGGCTACACCTTC,CASSPQGYGYTF
.,TRBJ2-7,few,TRBV15,TGTGCCACCAGCAGAGATACGGCAGTTACCTACGAGCAGTACTTC,CATSRDTAVTYEQYF
.,TRBJ1-5,few,TRBV2,TGTGCCAGCAGAAGAGAGGGGCAGCCCCAGCATTTT,CASRREGQPQHF
TRBD1,TRBJ1-1,.,TRBV29-1,TGCAGCGTTACAGGGGTGAACACTGAAGCTTTCTTT,CSVTGVNTEAFF
.,TRBJ2-1,many,TRBV20-1,TGCAGTGCTAGAGATCTCAGCACCGTCCTCCGGGACAATGAGCAGTTCTTC,CSARDLSTVLRDNEQFF
.,TRBJ1-5,.,TRBV9,TGTGCCAGCAGTCCTTCGGGGGCCTTCAATCAGCCCCAGCATTTT,CASSPSGAFNQPQHF
TRBD2,TRBJ2-2,.,TRBV29-1,TGCAGCGTTGCGGGTCGACTAGCGTCCACGGTCGGGGAGCTGTTTTTT,CSVAGRLASTVGELFF
TRBD2,TRBJ2-1,few,TRBV5-1,TGCGCCAGCAGCTGGGCCCCACTAGCGGGAGGGCCGGTATCCAATGAGCAGTTCTTC,CASSWAPLAGGPVSNEQFF
.,TRBJ1-1,few,TRBV20-1,TGCAGTGCTAGAGATGGGGGGCGCTTAGGCACTGAAGCTTTCTTT,CSARDGGRLGTEAFF
.,TRBJ2-3,few,TRBV20-1,TGCAGTGCTCTGGATGGGCCGAGAGATACGCAGTATTTT,CSALDGPRDTQYF
TRBD2,TRBJ2-3,many,TRBV9,TGTGCCAGCAGCACCAGCGGGAGTCGGACAGATACGCAGTATTTT,CASSTSGSRTDTQYF
TRBD1,TRBJ2-7,.,TRBV27,TGTGCCAGCAGTTTACTCCGGGACAGCACCTACGAGCAGTACTTC,CASSLLRDSTYEQYF
.,TRBJ2-1,.,TRBV5-1,TGCGCCCGAGAGTCTAGGGGGTGGGGTATTGAGCAGTTCTTC,CARESRGWGIEQFF
.,TRBJ1-1,.,TRBV9,TGTGCCAGCAGCGGGACTGTCGGCGCTGAAGCTTTCTTT,CASSGTVGAEAFF
TRBD1,TRBJ2-7,.,TRBV12-3/TRBV12-4,TGTGCCAGCAGTTTAGAGTGGGACAGTCGGGCCTACGAGCAGTACTTC,CASSLEWDSRAYEQYF
.,TRBJ1-1,.,TRBV4-2,TGTGCCAGCAGCCAAGTCAGTCAGGGTGAGCTGAACACTGAAGCTTTCTTT,CASSQVSQGELNTEAFF
.,TRBJ2-5,.,TRBV6-5,TGTGCCAGCAGGTACACGACAAGAGAGACCCAGTACTTC,CASRYTTRETQYF
TRBD1,TRBJ2-3,few,TRBV29-1,TGCAGCGCCGCGGACAGGGCAGCGCAGTATTTT,CSAADRAAQYF
.,TRBJ1-5,.,TRBV6-2/TRBV6-3,TGTGCCAGCAGTTACGATGAAGCGGGGGGCCAGCCCCAGCATTTT,CASSYDEAGGQPQHF
.,TRBJ1-4,many,TRBV20-1,TGCAGTGCTAGAGGGGGGGAAACTAATGAAAAACTGTTTTTT,CSARGGETNEKLFF
.,TRBJ1-2,many,TRBV12-5,TGTGCTAGTGGTTTGGGTCGGAACTATGGCTACACCTTC,CASGLGRNYGYTF
TRBD1,TRBJ2-4,few,TRBV9,TGTGCCAGCAGCGCGGGACAGGGAAGGGTCAAAAACATTCAGTACTTC,CASSAGQGRVKNIQYF